This entry lists 28 T cell receptor beta chains sequenced from one sample in a study of T cells expressing NK-cell markers. No DNA is given; TCRdb re-called the 5' RACE reads and lists each CDR3 protein once. The sample spans hundreds of thousands of distinct CDR3 sequences; the ten largest clones claim approximately 7%. Sequencing was carried out using blood T cells: a sorted CD56 or NKG2C T cell subset, CD4+ or CD8+ T cells, or bulk PBMC T cells (not recorded which). The receptors here all came from a woman between 18 and 70 years old in good health.

The chain employs TRBV10-3 and TRBJ1-5. The CDR3 covers 12 residues. The V gene's germline CDR1 is ENHRY and CDR2 SYGVKD. The CDR3 here is CAISSANQPQHF.

This chain joins TRBV4-3 and TRBJ2-1; no DNA is available, so the TRBD1 call from TCRdb remains unchecked. The CDR3 totals 16 residues. Germline V gene lookup returns CDR1 LGHNA and CDR2 YSLEER. The CDR3 loop reads CASSQDEKGSYNEQFF.

The chain employs TRBV5-1 and TRBJ1-2; TCRdb's D call, TRBD1, is unchecked because there is no DNA. The V gene's germline CDR1 is SGHRS and CDR2 YFSETQ. The CDR3 contains 13 residues. CDR3 residues: CASSWPQGDGYTF.

The chain links TRBV5-1 to TRBJ2-7; TCRdb calls TRBD2, which cannot be checked without DNA. Germline-derived CDR1 and CDR2 are SGHRS and YFSETQ. The CDR3 spans 16 residues. The CDR3 reads CASSREAEMVSYEQYF. Complete variable domain (other parts from reference TRBV5-1 and TRBJ2-7): KAGVTQTPRYLIKTRGQQVTLSCSPISGHRSVSWYQQTPGQGLQFLFEYFSETQRNKGNFPGRFSGRQFSNSRSEMNVSTLELGDSALYLCASSREAEMVSYEQYFGPGTRLTVT.

The CDR3 is CASSLNTSPSNEQFF. The rearrangement joins TRBV7-3 to TRBJ2-1; the TCRdb call, TRBD2, lacks DNA for checking. The CDR3 extends over 15 amino acids. Germline V gives CDR1 SGHTA, CDR2 FQGTGA.

The rearrangement links TRBV4-2 to TRBJ2-3; TCRdb designates TRBD2, a call that cannot be tested without DNA. Germline V gene data show CDR1 as LGHNA and CDR2 as YNFKEQ. The CDR3 covers 17 residues. CDR3: CASSPDPTGLAGDTQYF.

The chain carries TRBV12-3 or TRBV12-4 and TRBJ1-2; TCRdb outputs TRBD1, but without DNA this stays unchecked. The CDR3 totals 12 residues. CDR3 sequence: CASHDSTYGYTF.

J is TRBJ1-5 and V is TRBV7-2; no DNA is available, so the TRBD1 call from TCRdb remains unchecked. The CDR3 length is 15 residues. Germline V gene lookup returns CDR1 SGHTA and CDR2 FQGNSA. The CDR3 sequence is CASSPWDTYNQPQHF.

The chain recombines TRBV4-3 with TRBJ1-2; absent DNA, TCRdb's TRBD1 call cannot be checked. This CDR3 has 13 amino acids. Looked up from germline, CDR1 is LGHNA and CDR2 is YSLEER. Here the CDR3 reads CASSRSTGDGYTF.

The V gene is TRBV25-1, the J gene TRBJ2-1; the TCRdb call, TRBD1, lacks DNA for checking. CDR3 length: 13 residues. Germline V gene data show CDR1 as MGHDK and CDR2 as SYGVNS. This CDR3 reads CASGQGVGNEQFF.

The chain is built from TRBV6-5 and TRBJ1-1. CDR1 is MNHEY and CDR2 is SVGAGI in the germline V gene. There are 15 residues in the CDR3. The CDR3 is CASSYSGQSRTEAFF.

The chain combines TRBV3-1 with TRBJ2-3; no DNA is available, so the TRBD2 call from TCRdb remains unchecked. Germline assignment: CDR1 LGHDT and CDR2 YNNKEL (reference sequence). The length of the CDR3 is 17 residues. CDR3 sequence: CASSQDYPGPNTDTQYF.

The rearrangement joins TRBV7-2 to TRBJ1-6; the D call from TCRdb, TRBD1, cannot be confirmed without DNA. Per the germline V gene, CDR1 is SGHTA and CDR2 is FQGNSA. This CDR3 spans 14 amino acids. The CDR3 sequence: CASNRQGAGSPLHF.

The chain uses TRBV3-1 and TRBJ2-4; absent DNA, TCRdb's TRBD1 call cannot be checked. There are 17 residues in the CDR3. The germline V gene encodes CDR1 LGHDT and CDR2 YNNKEL (reference sequence). The chain's CDR3 is CASSPGGGQPAKNIQYF.

The chain couples TRBV9 to TRBJ1-1. The CDR3 contains 14 residues. Germline-derived CDR1 and CDR2 are SGDLS and YYNGEE. The CDR3 region is CASSVGRWGTEAFF.

The genes are TRBV7-2 and TRBJ2-2. The CDR3 covers 15 residues. Germline CDR1 reads SGHTA; CDR2 reads FQGNSA. The CDR3 spells CASSLSTVNTGELFF.

The chain's CDR3 is CASSLIGSKHEQYF. The chain joins TRBV27 to TRBJ2-7. The CDR3 totals 14 residues. Germline lookup yields CDR1 MNHEY and CDR2 SMNVEV (reference sequence).

V usage is TRBV2 and J usage is TRBJ2-3. The CDR3 consists of 15 residues. CDR1 and CDR2 (germline): SNHLY, FYNNEI. The CDR3 reads CASSEAAFRTDTQYF. Based on the CDR3 plus reference TRBV2 and TRBJ2-3, the full variable domain is EPEVTQTPSHQVTQMGQEVILRCVPISNHLYFYWYRQILGQKVEFLVSFYNNEISEKSEIFDDQFSVERPDGSNFTLKIRSTKLEDSAMYFCASSEAAFRTDTQYFGPGTRLTVL.

The V and J genes are TRBV7-2 and TRBJ2-5; the D gene TCRdb calls, TRBD1, cannot be checked with no DNA. CDR3 length: 15 residues. In germline, CDR1 is SGHTA, CDR2 FQGNSA. CDR3 residues: CASSGRGQGQETQYF.

This chain joins TRBV20-1 and TRBJ1-1; without DNA, the TCRdb call of TRBD1 cannot be checked. The CDR3 extends over 16 amino acids. Germline CDR1 is DFQATT and CDR2 is SNEGSKA (reference sequence). The CDR3 loop reads CSARETGTPPNTEAFF.

V usage is TRBV9 and J usage is TRBJ2-1; the TRBD2 assignment by TCRdb is unverifiable without DNA. Germline-derived CDR1 and CDR2 are SGDLS and YYNGEE. CDR3 length equals 16 residues. The chain's CDR3 is CASSPTSGESYNEQFF.

The chain recombines TRBV4-1 with TRBJ2-3; the D call of TRBD2 rests on TCRdb alone, since no DNA is present to check it. This CDR3 region has 14 residues. Germline values: CDR1 MGHRA, CDR2 YSYEKL. The CDR3 reads CASGREQGTDTQYF.

The chain employs TRBV28 and TRBJ2-1; TCRdb's assignment of TRBD1 cannot be checked, as there is no DNA. CDR1 and CDR2 (germline): MDHEN, SYDVKM. CDR3 length: 17 residues. CDR3 residues: CASSLVPKASSYNEQFF.

The chain couples TRBV20-1 to TRBJ2-5; TCRdb reports TRBD1, a call that lacks DNA to check it against. This CDR3 contains 14 residues. The germline V gene encodes CDR1 DFQATT and CDR2 SNEGSKA (reference sequence). The CDR3 is CSARAPGYQETQYF.

This chain joins TRBV27 and TRBJ1-1; TCRdb selects TRBD1, and the lack of DNA leaves this call unchecked. The CDR3 has 15 amino acids. Germline V lookup: CDR1 MNHEY, CDR2 SMNVEV (reference sequence). The CDR3 loop reads CASSLWGAGGTEAFF.

The V call is TRBV6-6, the J call TRBJ1-1; TCRdb names TRBD1, which stays unverified in the absence of DNA. Germline CDR1 is MNHNY and CDR2 is SVGAGI (reference sequence). The CDR3 runs to 11 residues. The CDR3 loop is CASSQGVLAFF.

This rearrangement joins TRBV20-1 to TRBJ2-7. Looked up from germline, CDR1 is DFQATT and CDR2 is SNEGSKA (reference sequence). CDR3 size: 13 residues. The CDR3 protein is CSARDTSGYEQYF.

This chain connects TRBV20-1 to TRBJ1-1. Germline V gene data show CDR1 as DFQATT and CDR2 as SNEGSKA (reference sequence). The CDR3 runs 15 residues. CDR3: CSARDRTNLLKEAFF.